A selection of T cell receptor beta chains follows, all from one sample in a study of preoperative IRX-2 immunotherapy in early breast cancer. Some clones are missing from TCRdb's copy, which holds only in-frame ones; the method was immunoSEQ multiplex PCR. The sample shows around 57,000 clones, approximately 94% of them seen only once. This sample was obtained from a patient treated with IRX-2 immunotherapy. The receptors stem from a human donor with breast cancer. Both conserved end residues are part of each CDR3. A D gene is named only where the DNA matches it firmly. Not all rows give a size; the values are once, few, many and, for expanded clones, a class.

V gene,J gene,D gene,CDR3 length,clone size,CDR3 protein,CDR3 DNA
TRBV7-9,TRBJ2-5,TRBD1,13,-,CASRSTGLETQYF,TGTGCCAGCAGATCGACAGGGCTGGAGACCCAGTACTTC
TRBV7-3,TRBJ2-2,TRBD2,20,-,CASSLRLAGVLSANTGELFF,TGTGCCAGCAGCTTAAGACTAGCGGGAGTCCTTTCAGCGAACACCGGGGAGCTGTTTTTT
TRBV7-6,TRBJ2-1,-,14,-,CASSLVRYGDEQFF,TGTGCCAGCAGCTTAGTCAGATATGGCGATGAGCAGTTCTTC
TRBV4-3,TRBJ2-7,-,16,-,CASSQVAFRSSYEQYF,TGCGCCAGCAGCCAAGTGGCTTTCCGTAGCTCCTACGAGCAGTACTTC
TRBV5-6,TRBJ2-7,TRBD1,13,-,CASSTGGSYEQYF,TGTGCCAGCAGCACAGGGGGCTCCTACGAGCAGTACTTC
TRBV10-3,TRBJ1-4,-,16,-,CAISESYGAINEKLFF,TGTGCCATCAGTGAGTCGTACGGCGCCATTAATGAAAAACTGTTTTTT
TRBV27,TRBJ2-7,-,11,-,CASSSRQEQYF,TGTGCCAGCAGTAGCCGACAGGAGCAGTACTTC
TRBV18,TRBJ1-6,-,15,-,CASSPRAGSDSPLHF,TGTGCCAGCTCACCACGGGCCGGCTCCGATTCACCCCTCCACTTT
TRBV7-3,TRBJ2-1,TRBD2,14,-,CASSYDSGSNEQFF,TGTGCCAGCAGCTATGACAGCGGGAGTAACGAGCAGTTCTTC
TRBV5-5,TRBJ2-2,TRBD1,18,-,CASSFDVKGAMNTGELFF,TGTGCCAGCAGCTTCGACGTGAAGGGGGCGATGAACACCGGGGAGCTGTTTTTT
TRBV7-6,TRBJ2-7,-,14,-,CASSLQGTLYEQYF,TGTGCCAGCAGCTTGCAGGGGACCCTCTACGAGCAGTACTTC
TRBV19,TRBJ1-5,-,12,-,CASSTPEGPQHF,TGTGCCAGTAGTACCCCCGAAGGGCCCCAGCATTTT
TRBV4-3,TRBJ1-3,-,18,-,CASSQDAPGRASGNTIYF,TGCGCCAGCAGCCAAGATGCCCCCGGCAGAGCCTCTGGAAACACCATATATTTT
TRBV19,TRBJ2-6,TRBD1,14,-,CASSDRAGANVLTF,TGTGCCAGTTCCGACAGGGCTGGGGCCAACGTCCTGACTTTC
TRBV2,TRBJ2-1,TRBD2,19,-,CASSEARRLAGQSYNEQFF,TGTGCCAGCAGTGAAGCGCGTAGACTAGCGGGACAGTCCTACAATGAGCAGTTCTTC
TRBV4-3,TRBJ2-1,TRBD2,18,-,CASSQDRVSGNSYNEQFF,TGCGCCAGCAGCCAAGATCGTGTGAGCGGGAACTCCTACAATGAGCAGTTCTTC
TRBV27,TRBJ2-7,-,12,-,CASWDLSYEQYF,TGTGCCAGCTGGGACCTCTCCTACGAGCAGTACTTC
TRBV6-6,TRBJ2-7,-,14,-,CASSYSAGSYEQYF,TGTGCCAGCAGTTACTCTGCTGGCTCCTACGAGCAGTACTTC
TRBV28,TRBJ1-3,-,16,-,CASSFALGGSGNTIYF,TGTGCCAGCAGTTTCGCCTTGGGGGGCTCTGGAAACACCATATATTTT
TRBV5-8,TRBJ1-2,-,10,-,CASSFRLNTF,TGTGCCAGCAGCTTTAGGTTGAACACCTTC
TRBV10-3,TRBJ1-5,-,15,-,CAIITGKPSNQPQHF,TGTGCCATCATTACAGGGAAACCTAGCAATCAGCCCCAGCATTTT
TRBV7-7,TRBJ2-2,-,14,once,CASSLAPGSGELFF,TGTGCCAGCAGCTTAGCGCCAGGTTCCGGGGAGCTGTTTTTT
TRBV19,TRBJ2-7,TRBD1,14,-,CASIRDRGFYEQYF,TGTGCCAGTATAAGGGACAGGGGGTTCTACGAGCAGTACTTC
TRBV27,TRBJ1-1,-,13,-,CASKTEGTLGAFF,TGTGCCAGCAAGACTGAAGGAACACTTGGTGCTTTCTTT
TRBV7-9,TRBJ2-5,-,14,-,CASSWMSPKETQYF,TGTGCCAGCAGCTGGATGTCCCCCAAAGAGACCCAGTACTTC
TRBV7-9,TRBJ2-1,TRBD2,17,-,CASDVAGGPVLTDEQFF,TGTGCCAGCGACGTAGCGGGAGGGCCAGTATTGACCGATGAGCAGTTCTTC
TRBV6-1,TRBJ2-3,-,14,-,CASKADRFTDTQYF,TGTGCCAGCAAGGCCGACAGGTTCACAGATACGCAGTATTTT
TRBV5-5,TRBJ2-5,-,12,-,CASSLAGETQYF,TGTGCCAGCAGCTTGGCCGGGGAGACCCAGTACTTC
TRBV9,TRBJ2-1,-,16,-,CASSGGLGGAYNEQFF,TGTGCCAGCAGCGGAGGACTAGGGGGCGCCTACAATGAGCAGTTCTTC
TRBV18,TRBJ2-1,TRBD2,15,-,CASAQLAGGLNEQFF,TGTGCCAGCGCACAGCTAGCGGGAGGGCTCAATGAGCAGTTCTTC
TRBV6-5,TRBJ2-5,-,14,few,CASSYSAPGETQYF,TGTGCCAGCAGTTACTCGGCGCCGGGGGAGACCCAGTACTTC
TRBV10-3,TRBJ1-1,-,13,-,CAIIGRPSGEAFF,TGTGCCATCATTGGACGGCCGAGCGGGGAAGCTTTCTTT
TRBV7-6,TRBJ1-3,TRBD1,16,-,CASSDPGQITGNTIYF,TGTGCCAGCAGCGACCCGGGACAGATAACTGGAAACACCATATATTTT
TRBV28,TRBJ2-5,-,16,-,CASSLYFRQGRETQYF,TGTGCCAGCAGTTTATACTTTCGGCAGGGGAGGGAGACCCAGTACTTC
TRBV4-3,TRBJ2-4,TRBD2,20,-,CASSQELTSGSGTAKNIQYF,TGCGCCAGCAGCCAAGAGTTGACTAGCGGGAGCGGGACGGCCAAAAACATTCAGTACTTC
TRBV11-3,TRBJ2-2,-,15,-,CASSLDRFAPGELFF,TGTGCCAGCAGCTTAGATCGGTTTGCCCCCGGGGAGCTGTTTTTT
TRBV7-2,TRBJ2-1,-,14,-,CASSSSWVNNEQFF,TGTGCCAGCAGCTCTAGCTGGGTGAACAATGAGCAGTTCTTC
TRBV5-1,TRBJ2-5,TRBD2,19,-,CASSLEASGGVAGQETQYF,TGCGCCAGCAGCTTGGAAGCTAGCGGGGGAGTGGCGGGGCAAGAGACCCAGTACTTC
TRBV28,TRBJ2-7,TRBD2,15,-,CASKILAGTSYEQYF,TGTGCCAGCAAGATACTAGCGGGCACCAGCTACGAGCAGTACTTC
TRBV28,TRBJ1-2,-,15,-,CASRELVGTLDGYTF,TGTGCCAGCAGGGAGCTGGTAGGGACATTGGATGGCTACACCTTC
TRBV10-2,TRBJ2-1,TRBD2,13,-,CASISSGRNEQFF,TGCGCCAGCATAAGTAGCGGGAGGAATGAGCAGTTCTTC
TRBV5-4,TRBJ2-7,-,14,-,CASGMLGPAYEQYF,TGTGCCAGCGGCATGTTGGGCCCCGCCTACGAGCAGTACTTC
TRBV30,TRBJ2-1,-,14,-,CAWSVGGTYNEQFF,TGTGCCTGGAGTGTTGGGGGAACCTACAATGAGCAGTTCTTC
TRBV7-8,TRBJ2-2,-,16,-,CASISLIGLNTGELFF,TGTGCCAGCATCTCTCTTATCGGCTTGAACACCGGGGAGCTGTTTTTT
TRBV7-6,TRBJ2-1,-,18,-,CASSSSPTGSRVYNEQFF,TGTGCCAGCAGCTCCTCCCCGACGGGGAGTAGGGTCTACAATGAGCAGTTCTTC
TRBV5-1,TRBJ2-1,-,15,-,CASTPRGGGYNEQFF,TGCGCCAGCACCCCCCGGGGAGGGGGCTACAATGAGCAGTTCTTC
TRBV27,TRBJ2-1,TRBD1,17,-,CASSLPTGGANKRMQFF,TGTGCCAGCAGTTTACCGACAGGGGGCGCCAATAAACGGATGCAGTTCTTC
TRBV5-6,TRBJ2-3,-,13,-,CASSTPSTDTQYF,TGTGCCAGCAGCACCCCTAGCACAGATACGCAGTATTTT
TRBV28,TRBJ2-2,TRBD2,18,-,CASRSFARGGPITGELFF,TGTGCCAGCAGATCCTTTGCACGGGGAGGGCCCATCACCGGGGAGCTGTTTTTT
TRBV20-1,TRBJ2-5,-,11,-,CSASSAEEQYF,TGCAGTGCTAGCAGTGCAGAAGAGCAGTACTTC